The 19 T cell receptor beta chains below come from one sample, sequenced in a study of identical twins. Via MiXCR, TCRdb re-called the 5' RACE reads, giving one row per CDR3 protein. The table includes about 470,000 distinct CDR3 sequences, roughly 24% detected once. Another study also made use of these data, one on T cells expressing NK-cell markers.

Source material: CD4+ T cells sorted from blood. The receptors originated from a young woman in good health.

V gene TRBV7-3 combines with J gene TRBJ2-1; D uncertain. Germline CDR1 reads SGHTA; CDR2 reads FQGTGA. This CDR3 is 13 amino acids long. The germline V and J ends were trimmed by 1 base and 8 bases, with 9 bases remaining between them. CDR3 sequence (DNA): TGTGCCAGCAGCTTAAACAGAGAGGATGAGCAGTTCTTC. Protein sequence: CASSLNREDEQFF.

The chain employs TRBV27 and TRBJ2-7; 7 nucleotides line up with TRBD1. This CDR3 has 14 residues. Germline V CDR1 and CDR2: MNHEY, SMNVEV (reference sequence). Trimming took 4 bases from V and 5 from J; bases not matched to a gene: 8. CDR3 in amino acids: CASSSPTGSNEQYF. CDR3 DNA sequence: TGTGCCAGCAGTTCGCCGACAGGGTCTAACGAGCAGTACTTC.

This clonotype was detected only a few times. The rearrangement joins TRBV19 to TRBJ2-1, with D possibly being TRBD2 (5 bases). Germline V gene lookup returns CDR1 LNHDA and CDR2 SQIVND (reference sequence). CDR3 length: 15 residues. The V end lost 3 bases, the J end lost 9 bases, and 18 bases lay between the germline ends. CDR3 loop: CASSIVAGGLGEQFF. As DNA, the CDR3 is TGTGCCAGTAGTATTGTGGCCGGAGGTTTGGGTGAGCAGTTCTTC.

The sample holds a few counts of this clonotype. The chain couples TRBV11-3 to TRBJ1-1; D gene unclear. The CDR3 loop spans 13 amino acids. The V gene's germline CDR1 is SGHNT and CDR2 YENEEA. Trimming cost V 3 bases and J 4 bases, with 9 bases left between them. The CDR3 DNA reads as TGTGCCAGCAGCTTTATGGGTGGCACTGAAGCTTTCTTT. Translated, it gives CASSFMGGTEAFF.

This clonotype turned up a few times. The rearrangement joins TRBV9 to TRBJ2-1, with TRBD2 matching 9 bases. Germline V gene lookup returns CDR1 SGDLS and CDR2 YYNGEE. This CDR3 spans 17 amino acids. V dropped 3 bases and J dropped 6; count of bases not matched to a gene: 13. CDR3 DNA: TGTGCCAGCAGCGCCCATCCCACGGGCGGGGGGGCCAATGAGCAGTTCTTC. Its translation: CASSAHPTGGGANEQFF.

This clonotype was seen more than once but under ten times. The V gene is TRBV5-4, the J gene TRBJ2-1; 9 positions match TRBD2. This CDR3 spans 16 amino acids. CDR1 SGHNT and CDR2 YYREEE come from the germline V gene (reference sequence). Trimming at V came to 6 bases and at J to 7 bases, leaving 14 bases not matched to a gene. The CDR3 sequence: CASNPKGSAGGNEQFF. CDR3 DNA: TGTGCCAGCAACCCCAAGGGCTCAGCGGGAGGTAATGAGCAGTTCTTC.

This sequence joins TRBV5-5 and TRBJ2-1; D unresolved. Trimming took off 1 base at V and 14 bases at J, with 10 bases between the two ends. Looked up from germline, CDR1 is SGHKS and CDR2 is YYEKEE (reference sequence). The CDR3 covers 11 residues. This chain's CDR3 is CASSLYVTKFF. The CDR3 DNA follows: TGTGCCAGCAGCTTGTACGTCACCAAGTTCTTC.

The chain links TRBV20-1 to TRBJ2-1; the match to TRBD2 covers 9 bases. Per germline, CDR1 DFQATT and CDR2 SNEGSKA (reference sequence). V lost 5 bases and J lost 1; bases outside the gene matches: 9. There are 16 residues in the CDR3. The CDR3 spells CSASPPSGASYNEQFF. The CDR3 DNA is TGCAGTGCTTCCCCGCCTAGCGGGGCATCCTACAATGAGCAGTTCTTC.

This clonotype was seen more than once but under ten times. The chain links TRBV10-3 to TRBJ2-5, with a possible D match to TRBD1 (5 bases). The length of the CDR3 is 12 residues. Germline V gives CDR1 ENHRY, CDR2 SYGVKD. V lost 10 bases and J 1 base, leaving 10 bases between the germline ends. The CDR3, as DNA: TGTGCCACCAGACAGTCCCAAGAGACCCAGTACTTC. Translating it yields CATRQSQETQYF.

This clonotype was seen a handful of times. The chain is built from TRBV5-6 and TRBJ1-6; no clear D. CDR3 length: 16 residues. Looked up from germline, CDR1 is SGHDT and CDR2 is YYEEEE. V was pared by 0 bases and J by 0 bases, with 7 bases between. Written as DNA, the CDR3 is TGTGCCAGCAGCTTGGGCTCGACCTCCTATAATTCACCCCTCCACTTT. The encoded protein is CASSLGSTSYNSPLHF. The full variable domain, in which reference TRBV5-6 and TRBJ1-6 provide the parts outside the CDR3, is DAGVTQSPTHLIKTRGQQVTLRCSPKSGHDTVSWYQQALGQGPQFIFQYYEEEERQRGNFPDRFSGHQFPNYSSELNVNALLLGDSALYLCASSLGSTSYNSPLHFGNGTRLTVT.

The CDR3 bases are TGCAGTGCCGGGACTACCATCCAAGAGACCCAGTACTTC. Translated, it gives CSAGTTIQETQYF. The chain recombines TRBV20-1 with TRBJ2-5; 7 positions match TRBD2. The CDR3 contains 13 residues. The V gene's germline CDR1 is DFQATT and CDR2 SNEGSKA (reference sequence). V shed 6 bases and J 1 base; nucleotides not matched to a gene: 5.

The chain has TRBV10-3 and TRBJ2-7; TRBD1 agrees at 9 bases. The CDR3 runs 16 residues. Germline CDR1 is ENHRY and CDR2 is SYGVKD. The J segment lost 5 bases and the V segment lost 10 bases, leaving 18 bases of the junction unmatched. This CDR3 is CATQGAPNVRLHEQYF. The CDR3 region has the DNA TGTGCCACACAGGGGGCCCCAAACGTTCGGCTCCACGAGCAGTACTTC.

V usage is TRBV15 and J usage is TRBJ2-1; weak D call: TRBD2 (5 bases). Per germline, CDR1 LNHNV and CDR2 YYDKDF (reference sequence). The CDR3 sequence is 15 residues long. Trimming shortened V by 3 bases and J by 2 bases, and 11 bases separated the two germline ends. The CDR3 region has the DNA TGTGCCACCAGCAGGGAGGATAGGACCTACAATGAGCAGTTCTTC. This sequence encodes CATSREDRTYNEQFF.

The table lists this clonotype with many counts. The gene calls are TRBV10-2 and TRBJ2-1; possible D gene TRBD1, 6 bases. Germline CDR1 WSHSY, CDR2 SAAADI. V lost 0 bases and J lost 1, with 7 bases in between. CDR3 size: 15 residues. DNA of the CDR3: TGCGCCAGCAGTGAGTCGAGGGGGTCCTACAATGAGCAGTTCTTC. Translating gives CASSESRGSYNEQFF.

This clonotype appeared a few times. The chain recombines TRBV18 with TRBJ2-7; 8 bases match TRBD2. The CDR3 loop spans 14 amino acids. V lost 1 base to trimming and J lost 2 bases; unmatched junction nucleotides: 1. CDR1 is KGHSH, CDR2 LQKENI, per germline. The CDR3 nucleotides read TGTGCCAGCTCACCACGGCGGGGGGCCTACGAGCAGTACTTC. Protein product: CASSPRRGAYEQYF. Variable domain in full (rest from reference TRBV18 and TRBJ2-7): NAGVMQNPRHLVRRRGQEARLRCSPMKGHSHVYWYRQLPEEGLKFMVYLQKENIIDESGMPKERFSAEFPKEGPSILRIQQVVRGDSAAYFCASSPRRGAYEQYFGPGTRLTVT.

This clonotype was observed a few times. V usage is TRBV9 and J usage is TRBJ1-5; TRBD1 aligns across 7 bases. Looked up from germline, CDR1 is SGDLS and CDR2 is YYNGEE. Unmatched junction bases numbered 7, after V lost 3 bases and J lost 7 bases. The CDR3 length is 14 residues. The chain's CDR3 is CASSAGQEGQPQHF. CDR3 bases: TGTGCCAGCAGCGCCGGACAGGAAGGGCAGCCCCAGCATTTT.

This clonotype was counted between two and nine times. This chain uses TRBV6-1 with TRBJ1-4, with D perhaps matching TRBD1 (5 bases). The CDR3 is made up of 16 amino acids. V was cut by 6 bases and J by 5 bases, with 19 bases left in between. Germline CDR1 and CDR2: MNHNS and SASEGT. For the CDR3, the DNA is TGTGCCAGCAGGCGCTTCGGGGCAGGGAGGAATGAAAAACTGTTTTTT. Translation gives CASRRFGAGRNEKLFF.

This rearrangement joins TRBV9 to TRBJ2-7; 7 bases fit TRBD1. The CDR3 is 14 residues long. V lost 3 bases to trimming and J lost 1 base; unmatched junction nucleotides: 4. Germline CDR1 and CDR2: SGDLS and YYNGEE. The CDR3 reads CASSEGTVSYEQYF. Here the CDR3 DNA reads TGTGCCAGCAGCGAGGGGACAGTGTCCTACGAGCAGTACTTC.

This clonotype was seen a few times. The V gene is TRBV12-3 or TRBV12-4, the J gene TRBJ2-7, with D tentatively TRBD1 (6 bases). This CDR3 is built from 13 residues. V lost 8 bases to trimming and J lost 2 bases, with 13 bases between them. This CDR3 reads CASSMTGPYEQYF. In nucleotides, the CDR3 is TGTGCCAGCTCGATGACAGGTCCCTACGAGCAGTACTTC.